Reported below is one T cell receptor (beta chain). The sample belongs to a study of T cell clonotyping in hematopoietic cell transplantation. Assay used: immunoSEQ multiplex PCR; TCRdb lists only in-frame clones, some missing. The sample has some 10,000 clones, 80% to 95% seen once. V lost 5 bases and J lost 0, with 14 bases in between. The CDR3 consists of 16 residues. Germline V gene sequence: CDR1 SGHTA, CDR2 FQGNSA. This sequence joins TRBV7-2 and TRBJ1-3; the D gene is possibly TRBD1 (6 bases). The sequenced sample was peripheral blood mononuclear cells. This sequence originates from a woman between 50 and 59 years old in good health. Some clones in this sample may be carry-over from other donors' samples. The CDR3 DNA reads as TGTGCCAGCAGCACACAGTCAGGGGACTCTGGAAACACCATATATTTT. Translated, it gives CASSTQSGDSGNTIYF. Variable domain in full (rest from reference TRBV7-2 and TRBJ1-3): GAGVSQSPSNKVTEKGKDVELRCDPISGHTALYWYRQSLGQGLEFLIYFQGNSAPDKSGLPSDRFSAERTGGSVSTLTIQRTQQEDSAVYLCASSTQSGDSGNTIYFGEGSWLTVV.